This T cell receptor beta chain came from a study of T-cell memory formation after mild COVID-19. From the 5' RACE reads, TCRdb called clonotypes with MiXCR, one entry per CDR3 protein. The repertoire holds approximately 400,000 distinct CDR3 sequences, 20% to 30% seen once, with around 8.1% in the top ten. The CDR3 length is 17 residues. V lost 5 bases and J 5 bases, leaving 19 bases between the germline ends. Germline lookup yields CDR1 LGHNA and CDR2 YNFKEQ. The sample was PBMCs or a T cell subset sorted from them (not recorded which). The V and J genes are TRBV4-2 and TRBJ1-6; D unclear. This sequence originates from an adult woman who had mild COVID-19 (a few samples of this study predate the infection). Cell type and time point are not known. The CDR3: CASSEWAETINNSPLHF. In DNA form, the CDR3 reads TGTGCCAGCAGCGAGTGGGCCGAGACTATCAATAATTCACCCCTCCACTTT.